The 17 T cell receptor beta chains below come from one sample, sequenced in a study of cytomegalovirus exposure and HLA in healthy donors (TCRdb year 2017). Receptors were amplified or captured by the immunoSEQ multiplex PCR assay. The clones in this table, taken by TCRdb from immuneACCESS, are in-frame only. Not every clone is retained; where verified, under half of the shortfall comes from an unresolved V gene, and the cause of the rest is unknown. This sample holds fewer than 350,000 clones; approximately 87% were observed only once. Approximately 0.95% of the sample lies in the top ten. Sample: PBMCs. These receptors all come from a woman in her late teens or twenties in good health and CMV-seronegative.

The CDR3 coding sequence is TGTGCCAGCAGCTTAAGGCGGGTGGCGAACTATGGCTACACCTTC. Translation gives CASSLRRVANYGYTF. The V call is TRBV7-8, the J call TRBJ1-2, with D uncertain. Germline V gene lookup returns CDR1 SGHVS and CDR2 FQNEAQ. Trimming stripped 2 bases from V and 2 bases from J, with 12 bases between. The CDR3 has 15 amino acids.

The chain recombines TRBV28 with TRBJ1-5; 9 positions agree with TRBD1. With V trimmed by 1 base and J by 5 bases, 3 bases remained unmatched. The germline CDR1 and CDR2 sequences are MDHEN and SYDVKM. The CDR3 spans 15 residues. CDR3 loop: CASSLLGQGYQPQHF. The CDR3 nucleotides read TGTGCCAGCAGTTTATTGGGACAGGGCTATCAGCCCCAGCATTTT.

The chain is built from TRBV4-1 and TRBJ2-1; 12 bases align to TRBD2. Germline trimming cut 3 bases from V and 5 bases from J; bases unmatched to any gene: 8. CDR1 and CDR2 from the germline V gene are MGHRA and YSYEKL. CDR3 size: 17 residues. The CDR3 spells CASSQSDLAGGNNEQFF. CDR3 sequence (DNA): TGCGCCAGCAGCCAGTCCGACCTAGCGGGAGGGAACAATGAGCAGTTCTTC.

The CDR3 nucleotides are TGTGCCAGCAGCCGTAAGACAGGGGAAGCAGATACGCAGTATTTT. This translates into CASSRKTGEADTQYF. The gene calls are TRBV4-2 and TRBJ2-3; 8 nucleotides line up with TRBD1. Germline-derived CDR1 and CDR2 are LGHNA and YNFKEQ. Losses at the gene ends were 4 bases for V and 4 bases for J; bases not matched to a gene: 7. The CDR3 has 15 residues.

The chain has TRBV5-1 and TRBJ1-2; D possibly corresponds to TRBD1 (6 bases). The CDR3 sequence is 14 residues long. With 1 base removed from V and 4 bases from J, the gap between germline ends came to 11 bases. The germline gives CDR1 SGHRS, CDR2 YFSETQ. The DNA for the CDR3 is TGCGCCAGCAGCTTGCGGCAGGGGACCTATGGCTACACCTTC. Translated, it gives CASSLRQGTYGYTF.

V is TRBV5-1 and J is TRBJ2-7; TRBD1 is a possible D gene (6 bases). Germline values: CDR1 SGHRS, CDR2 YFSETQ. Trimming removed 0 bases at V and 3 bases at J, with 16 bases between. The CDR3 loop spans 16 amino acids. The CDR3 region has the DNA TGCGCCAGCAGCTTGGCCCAGGGGACATGGGACTACGAGCAGTACTTC. Encoded protein: CASSLAQGTWDYEQYF.

This clone has only one observation. The chain combines TRBV29-1 with TRBJ2-3; a weak D match, TRBD2 (5 bases). Trimming removed 3 bases at V and 9 bases at J, with 13 bases between. This CDR3 has 12 residues. CDR1 is SQVTM, CDR2 ANQGSEA, per germline. The CDR3 region has the DNA TGCAGCGTTGACGTGGGCCCGGGGACGCAGTATTTT. It codes for CSVDVGPGTQYF.

The chain joins TRBV27 to TRBJ2-1, with TRBD1 identical over 10 bases. The CDR3 runs 15 residues. The germline V gene has CDR1 MNHEY and CDR2 SMNVEV (reference sequence). V was pared by 3 bases and J by 9 bases, with 8 bases of the junction left unmatched. The CDR3 here is CASSFLDRGQGEQFF. CDR3 in DNA: TGTGCCAGCAGTTTTCTTGACAGGGGGCAGGGTGAGCAGTTCTTC.

The V call is TRBV9, the J call TRBJ2-2, with TRBD2 matching over 8 bases. V lost 2 bases and J lost 4; bases outside the gene matches: 4. The germline gives CDR1 SGDLS, CDR2 YYNGEE. The CDR3 sequence is 15 residues long. DNA of the CDR3: TGTGCCAGCAGCGTCGGCGGGAGGAGCACCGGGGAGCTGTTTTTT. Its translation: CASSVGGRSTGELFF.

The table lists this clone with a few counts. This chain uses TRBV7-8 with TRBJ2-7; 7 nucleotides match TRBD2. This CDR3 has 13 residues. Germline V lookup: CDR1 SGHVS, CDR2 FQNEAQ. The ends lost 6 bases at V and 2 bases at J; junction bases unmatched: 4. CDR3 sequence (DNA): TGTGCCAGCAGTGTAAGCGGGGCCTACGAGCAGTACTTC. Encoded protein: CASSVSGAYEQYF.

The rearrangement joins TRBV7-3 to TRBJ1-1, with D possibly being TRBD1 (5 bases). Germline V gene data show CDR1 as SGHTA and CDR2 as FQGTGA. Deletions cut 7 bases from V and 0 bases from J, with 12 bases between. The CDR3 has 14 residues. The DNA for the CDR3 is TGTGCCAGCAAACCATCAGGGCTGAACACTGAAGCTTTCTTT. Amino acid sequence: CASKPSGLNTEAFF.

The rearrangement links TRBV19 to TRBJ1-5; the D gene is possibly TRBD1 (6 bases). V gave up 9 bases and J gave up 2 bases, with 14 bases separating them. This CDR3 comprises 14 residues. Germline values: CDR1 LNHDA, CDR2 SQIVND (reference sequence). In DNA form, the CDR3 reads TGTGCCAGCCCGACAGGAACGGGCAATCAGCCCCAGCATTTT. Encoded protein: CASPTGTGNQPQHF.

The chain joins TRBV15 to TRBJ2-7; 11 nucleotides line up with TRBD1. The germline V gene encodes CDR1 LNHNV and CDR2 YYDKDF (reference sequence). Trimming took 2 bases from V and 3 from J; bases not matched to a gene: 6. The CDR3 covers 16 residues. Here the CDR3 reads CATSRSQGQGDYEQYF. The CDR3 bases are TGTGCCACCAGCAGATCCCAGGGACAGGGGGACTACGAGCAGTACTTC.

This clone was seen only a few times. CDR3 in amino acids: CASKGIGNQPQHF. The CDR3 DNA sequence: TGTGCCAGTAAGGGGATTGGCAATCAGCCCCAGCATTTT. The chain couples TRBV19 to TRBJ1-5; D possibly corresponds to TRBD1 (5 bases). This CDR3 is built from 13 residues. Germline V gene sequence: CDR1 LNHDA, CDR2 SQIVND (reference sequence). Trimming took off 7 bases at V and 2 bases at J, with 9 bases between the two ends.

The rearrangement links TRBV2 to TRBJ2-1; TRBD2 agrees at 9 bases. After removal of 4 bases from V and 2 bases from J, the junction contained 15 bases not matched to a gene. CDR1 SNHLY and CDR2 FYNNEI come from the germline V gene. This CDR3 spans 19 amino acids. CDR3 loop: CASSVGASSGRNTYNEQFF. In DNA form, the CDR3 reads TGTGCCAGCAGTGTAGGGGCATCGAGCGGGAGGAATACCTACAATGAGCAGTTCTTC. The complete variable domain, with remaining parts taken from reference TRBV2 and TRBJ2-1, reads EPEVTQTPSHQVTQMGQEVILRCVPISNHLYFYWYRQILGQKVEFLVSFYNNEISEKSEIFDDQFSVERPDGSNFTLKIRSTKLEDSAMYFCASSVGASSGRNTYNEQFFGPGTRLTVL.

The chain's CDR3 is CASSQILGSGTDTQYF. In DNA form, the CDR3 reads TGTGCCAGCAGCCAAATCCTCGGGAGTGGGACAGATACGCAGTATTTT. The rearrangement joins TRBV4-2 to TRBJ2-3; D possibly corresponds to TRBD2 (6 bases). Germline lookup yields CDR1 LGHNA and CDR2 YNFKEQ. The CDR3 has 16 amino acids. Trimming shortened V by 2 bases and J by 3 bases, and 15 bases separated the two germline ends.

V usage is TRBV4-1 and J usage is TRBJ2-3; 10 nucleotides line up with TRBD2. V dropped 4 bases and J dropped 6; count of bases not matched to a gene: 16. Germline values: CDR1 MGHRA, CDR2 YSYEKL. The CDR3 is 18 residues long. For the CDR3, the DNA is TGCGCCAGCAGCCTTTCCAATACCGGGACTAGCGTTGCGGATACGCAGTATTTT. Its protein is CASSLSNTGTSVADTQYF.